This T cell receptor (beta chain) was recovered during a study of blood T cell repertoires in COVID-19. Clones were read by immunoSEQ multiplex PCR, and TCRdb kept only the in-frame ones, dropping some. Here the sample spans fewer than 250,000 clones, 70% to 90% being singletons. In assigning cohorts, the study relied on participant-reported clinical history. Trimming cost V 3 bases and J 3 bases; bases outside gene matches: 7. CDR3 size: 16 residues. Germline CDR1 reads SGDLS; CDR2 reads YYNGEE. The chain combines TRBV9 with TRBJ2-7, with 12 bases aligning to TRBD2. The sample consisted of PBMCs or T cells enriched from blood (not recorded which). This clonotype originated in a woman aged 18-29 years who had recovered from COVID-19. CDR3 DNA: TGTGCCAGCAGCGCCCGGACTAGCGGGGCCTTCTACGAGCAGTACTTC. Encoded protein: CASSARTSGAFYEQYF.